This record looks at one T cell receptor beta chain sequence and its context. The data stem from a study of blood T cell repertoires in COVID-19. Study as a whole: In each case, the material was cDNA or gDNA derived from T cells, B-cell-depleted T cells, or PBMCs.

Between the trimmed V and J ends, which lost 3 bases and 4 bases, there was a span of 14 bases. The CDR3 is made up of 15 amino acids. Germline CDR1 is SGDLS and CDR2 is YYNGEE. Those who participated ranged in age from about 18 to 95 years and resided in under 25 US areas. Researchers sorted participants into cohorts using their self-reported clinical history. Data came from immunoSEQ multiplex PCR; TCRdb stores just in-frame clones and leaves some out. The sample holds some 160,000 clones, more than 75% seen once. The receptor was derived from a woman between 50 and 59 years old who had recovered from COVID-19. The V call is TRBV9, the J call TRBJ2-1; TRBD1 is a possible D gene (8 bases). The source material was PBMCs or T cells enriched from blood (not recorded which). CDR3 sequence reads: CASSDQRDRYNEQFF. The CDR3 nucleotides are TGTGCCAGCAGCGACCAGCGGGACAGGTACAATGAGCAGTTCTTC.